Only one count was recorded for the clone carrying this T cell receptor beta chain. What it binds is unknown. This sample was taken from a study of OX40 agonist ivuxolimab in advanced cancers. General study findings and limits: Also showing low normalized T-cell clonal expansion were some of the nonresponders. Individuals who were partial responders at 0.1-3.0 mg/kg had clonal expansion that ranked among the lowest. The antigens recognized by the expanded peripheral T cells, that is their antigen specificity, were not determined.

The method was immunoSEQ multiplex PCR; TCRdb's version includes in-frame clones alone and lacks a portion of them. The sample lists some 80,000 clones, 86% occurring once. V shed 2 bases and J shed 7 bases, with 15 bases lying between them. The CDR3 covers 15 residues. In germline, CDR1 is SGHVS, CDR2 FNYEAQ. This material consisted of CD4+ or CD8+ T cells sorted from blood, taken in a trial of the OX40 agonist ivuxolimab. The sequence derives from an adult with an advanced solid tumor such as melanoma, head and neck, liver or kidney cancer. V and J are TRBV7-6 and TRBJ1-5, with a weak D call TRBD1 (5 bases). The CDR3 DNA reads as TGTGCCAGCAGCTTAAGGGCGGGGGGGGAGCAGCCCCAGCATTTT. Its translation: CASSLRAGGEQPQHF.